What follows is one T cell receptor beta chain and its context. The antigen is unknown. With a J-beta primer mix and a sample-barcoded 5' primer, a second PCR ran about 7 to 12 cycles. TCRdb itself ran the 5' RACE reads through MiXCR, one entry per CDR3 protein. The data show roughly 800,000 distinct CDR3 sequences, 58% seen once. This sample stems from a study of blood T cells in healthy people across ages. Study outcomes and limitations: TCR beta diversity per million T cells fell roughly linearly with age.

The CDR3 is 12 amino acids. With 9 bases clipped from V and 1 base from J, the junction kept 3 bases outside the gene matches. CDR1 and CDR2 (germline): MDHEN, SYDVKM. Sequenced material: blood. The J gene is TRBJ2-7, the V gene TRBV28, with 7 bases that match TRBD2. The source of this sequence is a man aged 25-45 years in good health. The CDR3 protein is CASTSASYEQYF. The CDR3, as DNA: TGTGCCAGTACTAGCGCATCCTACGAGCAGTACTTC.